The 22 T cell receptor beta chains below were found in one sample sequenced in a study of CD4 T cells in relation to SARS-CoV-2 and coronaviruses. The unexposed donors gave CD4+ T cells in about 2011-2018, prior to COVID-19. Isolation of CD4+ T cells took place after less than 11 days in culture. Antigen specificity for these receptors is unknown. Profiled with immunoSEQ multiplex PCR; TCRdb holds only in-frame clones, not every one. The sample carries about 18,000 clones, 65% to 75% recorded once. Sample: CD4+ T cells from PBMCs, cultured in vitro. These receptors all stem from a human donor in good health.

This clone has more than one count but fewer than ten. The gene calls are TRBV19 and TRBJ2-2, with D maybe TRBD1 (5 bases). In germline, CDR1 is LNHDA, CDR2 SQIVND (reference sequence). Trimming took off 7 bases at V and 5 bases at J, with 14 bases between the two ends. CDR3 size: 14 residues. The CDR3 here is CASTFRVNTGELFF. In DNA form, the CDR3 reads TGTGCCAGTACGTTCAGGGTAAATACCGGGGAGCTGTTTTTT.

The chain employs TRBV6-5 and TRBJ1-1; D uncertain. V lost 2 bases and J lost 1, with 8 bases in between. The CDR3 has 14 residues. Germline V gene lookup returns CDR1 MNHEY and CDR2 SVGAGI. CDR3: CASSYLDGNTEAFF. The CDR3 region has the DNA TGTGCCAGCAGTTACCTTGACGGGAACACTGAAGCTTTCTTT.

The gene calls are TRBV5-1 and TRBJ2-1; no reliable D call. Germline lookup yields CDR1 SGHRS and CDR2 YFSETQ. The CDR3 contains 16 residues. Trimming took 0 bases from V and 1 from J, leaving 11 bases between them. The CDR3 here is CASSLVGDQSYNEQFF. DNA of the CDR3: TGCGCCAGCAGCTTGGTCGGTGATCAGTCCTACAATGAGCAGTTCTTC.

The rearrangement links TRBV29-1 to TRBJ1-1; 9 bases match TRBD1. V shed 4 bases and J 2 bases; nucleotides not matched to a gene: 11. Germline V lookup: CDR1 SQVTM, CDR2 ANQGSEA. The CDR3 has 16 residues. The CDR3 reads CSVAWDREFINTEAFF. The CDR3, as DNA: TGCAGCGTTGCGTGGGACAGGGAATTTATAAACACTGAAGCTTTCTTT.

This clone occurred a few times. V and J are TRBV19 and TRBJ2-7; D may be TRBD1 or TRBD2 (5 bases each). V was pared by 3 bases and J by 2 bases, with 8 bases between. Germline CDR1 reads LNHDA; CDR2 reads SQIVND (reference sequence). The CDR3 is made up of 13 amino acids. CDR3 loop: CASSIRGPYEQYF. CDR3 nucleotides: TGTGCCAGTAGTATTAGGGGACCCTACGAGCAGTACTTC.

This chain connects TRBV27 to TRBJ2-1; 7 bases align to TRBD1. CDR1 and CDR2 (germline): MNHEY, SMNVEV (reference sequence). Germline trimming cut 10 bases from V and 1 base from J; bases unmatched to any gene: 7. The CDR3 runs to 14 residues. The CDR3, as DNA: TGTGCCACTTCCGGGACAGCTTCCTACAATGAGCAGTTCTTC. Protein product: CATSGTASYNEQFF.

This chain links TRBV12-5 with TRBJ2-7, with 11 bases fitting TRBD1. The CDR3 runs 19 residues. V trimming: 1 base; J trimming: 3 bases; junction bases outside the gene matches: 14. Germline CDR1 and CDR2: LGHNT and FRNRAP. The CDR3 nucleotides are TGTGCTAGTGGTTTGGCCCGAATATACCCCGGGACAGGGGGCTACGAGCAGTACTTC. It encodes CASGLARIYPGTGGYEQYF.

In this sample, this clone turned up once. This sequence joins TRBV10-3 and TRBJ1-2, with D unresolved. Trimming left V 4 bases short and J 8 bases short, with 14 bases between. The CDR3 length is 13 residues. From germline, CDR1 is ENHRY and CDR2 SYGVKD. The CDR3: CAISGGTVLGYTF. The CDR3 DNA reads as TGTGCCATCAGTGGAGGAACAGTTCTAGGCTACACCTTC.

The table lists this clone with a few counts. The CDR3 reads CSVVVSGAMSEQYF. The CDR3 DNA reads TGCAGCGTTGTAGTGAGCGGAGCAATGAGCGAGCAGTACTTC. The genes are TRBV29-1 and TRBJ2-7; TRBD2 is a possible D gene (5 bases). The V gene's germline CDR1 is SQVTM and CDR2 ANQGSEA. This CDR3 contains 14 residues. V was shortened by 4 bases and J by 6 bases, with 19 bases between the two germline ends.

V usage is TRBV11-3 and J usage is TRBJ1-1; TRBD1 is a possible D gene (5 bases). The CDR3 spans 16 residues. Trimming shortened V by 0 bases and J by 4 bases, and 15 bases separated the two germline ends. Germline lookup yields CDR1 SGHNT and CDR2 YENEEA. The CDR3 spells CASSLDGGQGGTEAFF. In nucleotides, the CDR3 is TGTGCCAGCAGCTTAGATGGAGGGCAGGGCGGCACTGAAGCTTTCTTT.

The chain recombines TRBV6-4 with TRBJ2-3; 12 bases match TRBD2. The CDR3 consists of 16 residues. Germline CDR1 reads MRHNA; CDR2 reads SNTAGT. The V and J ends lost 3 bases and 3 bases, in that order; junction bases with no gene match: 4. The CDR3 protein is CASSERTSGETDTQYF. In DNA, the CDR3 is TGTGCCAGCAGTGAGCGGACTAGCGGGGAAACAGATACGCAGTATTTT.

This chain joins TRBV12-3 or TRBV12-4 and TRBJ1-5; the match to TRBD1 covers 11 bases. This CDR3 is 13 amino acids long. V lost 6 bases and J lost 7; bases outside the gene matches: 2. The chain's CDR3 is CASRGTGGQPQHF. In DNA form, the CDR3 reads TGTGCCAGCAGGGGGACAGGGGGACAGCCCCAGCATTTT.

This chain uses TRBV3-1 (or the pseudogene TRBV3-2) with TRBJ2-1, with 9 bases lining up with TRBD2. Trimming took 3 bases from V and 2 from J; bases not matched to a gene: 17. The CDR3 extends over 20 amino acids. CDR1 and CDR2 (germline): LGHDT, YNNKEL (reference sequence). CDR3 sequence reads: CASSHAGISGRNLPYNEQFF. Written as DNA, the CDR3 is TGTGCCAGCAGCCACGCGGGTATTAGCGGGAGAAACCTACCCTACAATGAGCAGTTCTTC.

The V gene is TRBV5-4, the J gene TRBJ1-1; a weak D match, TRBD1 (6 bases). With 0 bases removed from V and 0 bases from J, the gap between germline ends came to 9 bases. Germline CDR1 is SGHNT and CDR2 is YYREEE (reference sequence). The CDR3 runs to 15 residues. The CDR3: CASSLGTVMNTEAFF. The CDR3 coding sequence is TGTGCCAGCAGCTTGGGGACAGTGATGAACACTGAAGCTTTCTTT. Full variable domain (remainder filled in from reference TRBV5-4 and TRBJ1-1): ETGVTQSPTHLIKTRGQQVTLRCSSQSGHNTVSWYQQALGQGPQFIFQYYREEENGRGNFPPRFSGLQFPNYSSELNVNALELDDSALYLCASSLGTVMNTEAFFGQGTRLTVV.

The chain carries TRBV20-1 and TRBJ2-7, with unresolved D. The V and J ends lost 3 bases and 3 bases respectively, with 3 bases between them. The CDR3 contains 10 residues. Germline V lookup: CDR1 DFQATT, CDR2 SNEGSKA (reference sequence). Written as DNA, the CDR3 is TGCAGTGCTAGGGACTACGAGCAGTACTTC. Protein sequence: CSARDYEQYF.

CDR3 in amino acids: CASSLRIQTSGYSSYNEQFF. The CDR3 region has the DNA TGTGCCAGCAGCCTAAGAATTCAGACTAGCGGTTATAGCTCCTACAATGAGCAGTTCTTC. The V gene is TRBV7-3, the J gene TRBJ2-1; 9 positions agree with TRBD2. From germline, CDR1 is SGHTA and CDR2 FQGTGA. Trimming removed 5 bases from V and 0 bases from J; junction bases left unmatched: 17. This CDR3 has 20 amino acids.

The chain employs TRBV6-5 and TRBJ1-1; possible D gene TRBD1, 5 bases. In germline, CDR1 is MNHEY, CDR2 SVGAGI. V lost 7 bases to trimming and J lost 5 bases, with 17 bases between them. CDR3 length equals 14 residues. The CDR3 nucleotides read TGTGCCAGCACCTACCGGTGGGGGGGGACTGAAGCTTTCTTT. Encoded protein: CASTYRWGGTEAFF.

V and J are TRBV20-1 and TRBJ2-1; 7 bases fit TRBD1. This CDR3 spans 15 amino acids. Losses at the gene ends were 5 bases for V and 4 bases for J; bases not matched to a gene: 11. Germline V gene lookup returns CDR1 DFQATT and CDR2 SNEGSKA (reference sequence). CDR3 in amino acids: CSARDSGTDYNEQFF. CDR3 sequence (DNA): TGCAGTGCTCGTGATTCCGGGACAGATTACAATGAGCAGTTCTTC.

This clone has just one count. The chain's CDR3 is CASGLVQETAGELFF. CDR3 coding DNA: TGTGCTAGTGGTTTGGTACAGGAGACCGCCGGGGAGCTGTTTTTT. This sequence joins TRBV12-5 and TRBJ2-2, with D possibly being TRBD1 (5 bases). With 0 bases removed from V and 6 bases from J, the gap between germline ends came to 11 bases. Looked up from germline, CDR1 is LGHNT and CDR2 is FRNRAP. This CDR3 is built from 15 residues.

The gene calls are TRBV10-3 and TRBJ1-2, with D perhaps TRBD1 (5 bases). V lost 3 bases to trimming and J lost 1 base, with 15 bases between them. There are 16 residues in the CDR3. Looked up from germline, CDR1 is ENHRY and CDR2 is SYGVKD. CDR3 in amino acids: CAISEQRDANNYGYTF. The CDR3 DNA follows: TGTGCCATCAGTGAACAACGGGACGCAAATAACTATGGCTACACCTTC.

DNA for the CDR3: TGCGCCAGCAGCTTGCAGGGGCAGACCCAGTACTTC. Its protein is CASSLQGQTQYF. The genes are TRBV5-1 and TRBJ2-5; maybe TRBD1 (6 bases). Germline V gene data show CDR1 as SGHRS and CDR2 as YFSETQ. The CDR3 is made up of 12 amino acids. The V gene lost 1 base and the J gene lost 6 bases, with 7 bases spanning the gap.

This chain links TRBV5-5 with TRBJ1-5; unclear D gene. This CDR3 contains 16 residues. Trimming removed 0 bases from V and 0 bases from J, with 10 bases in between. Germline-derived CDR1 and CDR2 are SGHKS and YYEKEE (reference sequence). CDR3 coding DNA: TGTGCCAGCAGCTTGGTCGGCAGAGATAGCAATCAGCCCCAGCATTTT. Amino acids: CASSLVGRDSNQPQHF.